This TCR beta chain comes out of a study of cytomegalovirus exposure and HLA in healthy donors. General study findings and limits: A classifier reportedly called cytomegalovirus status with high sensitivity and specificity. Several V segments, TRBV6-2 and TRBV6-3 among them, could not be told apart and were dropped. The study recorded about 150 TCR beta chains that were cytomegalovirus-associated. Most TCR beta V segments were productive about 87% or about 30% of the time in an earlier analysis.

This CDR3 contains 20 residues. Concerning this clone: Its antigen is not identified.

This PCR relied on a set of 60 Vbeta primers and 13 Jbeta primers. Produced via immunoSEQ multiplex PCR; TCRdb's table is partial and in-frame only. The sample has some 110,000 clones, roughly three quarters seen once. Sequenced material: PBMCs. The rearrangement uses TRBV21-1 and TRBJ1-3; TRBD1, as called in the table, went unchecked against the DNA. TRBV21-1 is listed as a pseudogene. This receptor was taken from a woman aged 40 to 49 in good health and CMV-seronegative. CDR3 DNA sequence: TGTGCCAGCAGCCCCAACGGGGGGACAGGTGCTCTGGACTCTGGAAACACCATATATTTT. It translates to CASSPNGGTGALDSGNTIYF.